This TCR beta chain originates from a study of blood T cells in healthy people across ages (dated by TCRdb to the mid-2010s). Describing the broader study: Template switching captured roughly one uniquely barcoded TCR beta cDNA molecule per two T cells in model experiments. The study measured age-related changes in TCR beta repertoire diversity using deep sequencing normalized with unique cDNA molecular identifiers. Four age groups were formed from the donors: young (average about 17 years), middle-aged (roughly 38), aged (around 68) and long-lived (less than 85). To avoid experimental bias, donors of different ages were randomly spread across the sequencing lanes. Using the same blood draw, the study looked at two additional independent replicas of 1 million unique cDNA reads for two donors, one aged 18 to 30 and the other aged 80 or older.

Libraries were made using 5' RACE. TCRdb shows the sequencer as Illumina HiSeq 2500. A second PCR of roughly 6 to 12 cycles was run with a J-beta primer mix and a sample-barcoded 5' primer. A template-switch 5' adaptor carrying 12 random nucleotides introduced a unique molecular identifier onto each TCR beta cDNA molecule. At least 3 million CDR3-containing paired-end reads were obtained from each sample. First-strand cDNA was synthesized from all RNA with the Mint cDNA synthesis kit, primed by a TRBC-specific oligonucleotide. After uracil-DNA glycosylase treatment, a first 18-cycle PCR used universal primers M1SS and BC2_uni_R on all cDNA. The study's own analysis went as follows. Normalization of each sample was performed by random selection of 1 million high-quality reads, each carrying a distinct molecular identifier. Reads with shared molecular identifiers were discarded instead of being binned into consensus sequences. MiTCR, with a Q25 quality threshold and the strictest error-elimination algorithm, was used for CDR3 identification, clonotype clustering and error correction. Lower-bound total TCR beta diversity was estimated with a nonparametric unseen species model using Euler transformation. The public reads were reanalyzed by TCRdb: fastp trimming at Q25, MiXCR alignment, in-frame beta chains only. Rows are combined by CDR3 protein, so each entry shows the most common genes and DNA. TCRdb, rather than the study authors, made the V and J calls. Across this sample there are over 700,000 distinct CDR3 sequences, with about 53% seen only once. The ten largest account for under 50% of the sample.

Beyond this particular receptor, the publication reports: Compared with the aged group, more naive CD4+ T cells, fewer expanded clones and increased TCR diversity were shown by the long-lived group, suggesting age selection. Estimates of total diversity based on one million sequenced T cells were considered lower bounds and underestimates. Bulk unsorted PBMC profiling prevented conclusive comparison of naive and antigen-experienced compartments. Observed TCR beta diversity correlated strongly with the percentage of naive T cells measured by flow cytometry. Donor CMV infection status was unknown, potentially confounding age-related changes in expanded clonotypes. Observed TCR beta diversity per million T cells fell roughly linearly with age, and a significant reduction was already apparent by age around 40.

The approximately 39 donors, aged roughly 6 to 100 years, were systemically healthy Caucasian individuals from Russia. Ten milliliters of peripheral blood were drawn from each donor into EDTA-treated Vacutainer tubes. Ficoll-Paque density-gradient centrifugation was used to isolate PBMCs, with at least 6 million obtained per sample. Trizol reagent was used to extract total RNA from the PBMCs, yielding at least 5.5 micrograms per sample. The percentages of naive CD45RAhigh/CD27high T cells were determined by flow cytometry on a PBMC aliquot from every donor. As for this clonotype: It has no known antigen specificity. No base-level quality is on record; no much larger clone is a single base apart.

Trimming at the junction amounts to 2 bases on V and 0 bases on J, and the germline ends lie 9 bases apart. The CDR3 starts with the cysteine, ends with the phenylalanine, and has 15 residues. The read is trimmed to its CDR3 DNA, 45 bases read in frame from base 1. The sequenced sample consisted of blood. The source of this sequence is a man older than 75 in good health. In this chain, TRBV12-3 or TRBV12-4 is recombined with TRBJ2-3; the D gene is not confidently resolved. The nucleotide sequence is TGTGCCAGCAGTTTATTCGGCGTAAGCACAGATACGCAGTATTTT. The translation is CASSLFGVSTDTQYF.